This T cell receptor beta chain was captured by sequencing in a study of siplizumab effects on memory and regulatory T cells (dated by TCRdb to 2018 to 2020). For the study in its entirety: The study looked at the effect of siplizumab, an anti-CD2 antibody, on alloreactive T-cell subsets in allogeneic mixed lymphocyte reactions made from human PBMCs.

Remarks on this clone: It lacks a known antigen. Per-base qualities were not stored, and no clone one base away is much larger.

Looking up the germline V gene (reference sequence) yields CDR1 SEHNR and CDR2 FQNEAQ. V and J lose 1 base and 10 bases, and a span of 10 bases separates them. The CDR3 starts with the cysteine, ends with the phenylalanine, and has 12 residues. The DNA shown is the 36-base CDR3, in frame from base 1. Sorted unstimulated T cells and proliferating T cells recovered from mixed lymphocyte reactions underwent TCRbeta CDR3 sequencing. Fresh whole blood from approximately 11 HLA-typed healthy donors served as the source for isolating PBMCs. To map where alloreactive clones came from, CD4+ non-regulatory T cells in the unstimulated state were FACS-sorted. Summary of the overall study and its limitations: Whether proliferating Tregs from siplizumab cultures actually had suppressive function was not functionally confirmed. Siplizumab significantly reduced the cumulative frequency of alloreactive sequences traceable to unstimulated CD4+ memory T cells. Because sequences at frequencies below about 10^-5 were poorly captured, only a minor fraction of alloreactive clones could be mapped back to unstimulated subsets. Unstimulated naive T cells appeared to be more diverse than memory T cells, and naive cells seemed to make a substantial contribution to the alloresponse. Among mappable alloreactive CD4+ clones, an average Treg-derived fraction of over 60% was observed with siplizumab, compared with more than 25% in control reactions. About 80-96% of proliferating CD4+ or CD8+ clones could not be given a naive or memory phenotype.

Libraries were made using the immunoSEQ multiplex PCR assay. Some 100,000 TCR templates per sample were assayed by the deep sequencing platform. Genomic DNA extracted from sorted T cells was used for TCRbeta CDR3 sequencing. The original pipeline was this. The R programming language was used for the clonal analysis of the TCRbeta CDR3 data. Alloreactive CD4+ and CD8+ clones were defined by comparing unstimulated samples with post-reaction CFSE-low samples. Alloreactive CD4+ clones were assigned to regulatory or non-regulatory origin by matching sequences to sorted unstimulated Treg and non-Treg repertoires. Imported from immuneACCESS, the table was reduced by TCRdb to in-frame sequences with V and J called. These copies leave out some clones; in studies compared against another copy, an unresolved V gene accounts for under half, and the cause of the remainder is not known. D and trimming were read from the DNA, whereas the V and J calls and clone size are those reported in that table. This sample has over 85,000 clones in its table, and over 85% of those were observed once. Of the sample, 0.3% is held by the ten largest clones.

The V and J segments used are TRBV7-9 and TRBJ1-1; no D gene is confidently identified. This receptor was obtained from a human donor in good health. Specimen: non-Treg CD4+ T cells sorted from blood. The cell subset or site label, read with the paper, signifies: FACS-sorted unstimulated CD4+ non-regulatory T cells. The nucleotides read TGTGCCAGCAGCTTAGGGGAACAAGCAGCTTTCTTT. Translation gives CASSLGEQAAFF. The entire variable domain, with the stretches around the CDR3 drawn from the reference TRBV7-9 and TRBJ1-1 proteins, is DTGVSQNPRHKITKRGQNVTFRCDPISEHNRLYWYRQTLGQGPEFLTYFQNEAQLEKSRLLSDRFSAERPKGSFSTLEIQRTEQGDSAMYLCASSLGEQAAFFGQGTRLTVV.